Following are 21 T cell receptor beta chains from one sample sequenced in a study of PD-1 blockade in classical Hodgkin lymphoma. The method was immunoSEQ multiplex PCR; TCRdb's version includes in-frame clones alone and lacks a portion of them. The sample includes 20,000 to 25,000 clones, 90% of them seen just once. Time point described: newly diagnosed, previously untreated cHL patient sample. Magnetic negative selection purified CD4+ T cells from thawed PBMCs. Sequences were obtained from CD4+ T cells from blood. These receptors were collected from a human donor with classical Hodgkin lymphoma.

The chain couples TRBV11-3 to TRBJ1-1; no reliable D call. This CDR3 contains 12 residues. Trimming pared 5 bases from V and 4 bases from J, leaving 8 bases between. Germline V gene lookup returns CDR1 SGHNT and CDR2 YENEEA. Here the CDR3 DNA reads TGTGCCAGCAGCCAAACCTTCACTGAAGCTTTCTTT. As protein: CASSQTFTEAFF. Based on the CDR3 plus reference TRBV11-3 and TRBJ1-1, the full variable domain is EAGVVQSPRYKIIEKKQPVAFWCNPISGHNTLYWYLQNLGQGPELLIRYENEEAVDDSQLPKDRFSAERLKGVDSTLKIQPAELGDSAVYLCASSQTFTEAFFGQGTRLTVV.

This clone was detected once. The chain joins TRBV4-3 to TRBJ1-2; D perhaps matches TRBD1 (5 bases). The V and J ends lost 3 bases and 4 bases respectively, with 15 bases between them. CDR3 size: 15 residues. Germline values: CDR1 LGHNA, CDR2 YSLEER. The CDR3 nucleotides read TGCGCCAGCAGCCATACGGGACCCGCGGGCTATGGCTACACCTTC. Protein: CASSHTGPAGYGYTF.

This clone has just a few counts. The rearrangement links TRBV18 to TRBJ1-2; D call uncertain. The CDR3 is 14 amino acids. The germline V gene has CDR1 KGHSH and CDR2 LQKENI. V dropped 2 bases and J dropped 4 bases, with 11 bases sitting between them. Here the CDR3 reads CASSPEVRTYGYTF. CDR3 coding DNA: TGTGCCAGCTCACCAGAGGTACGGACCTATGGCTACACCTTC. The variable domain in full, completed from reference TRBV18 and TRBJ1-2, reads NAGVMQNPRHLVRRRGQEARLRCSPMKGHSHVYWYRQLPEEGLKFMVYLQKENIIDESGMPKERFSAEFPKEGPSILRIQQVVRGDSAAYFCASSPEVRTYGYTFGSGTRLTVV.

This chain links TRBV7-9 with TRBJ2-5; 10 positions agree with TRBD1. Trimming at V came to 2 bases and at J to 3 bases, leaving 9 bases not matched to a gene. Per germline, CDR1 SEHNR and CDR2 FQNEAQ (reference sequence). This CDR3 comprises 17 residues. In nucleotides, the CDR3 is TGTGCCAGCAGCTTAATACTGTCTGGACAGGGGGAAGAGACCCAGTACTTC. It translates to CASSLILSGQGEETQYF.

V is TRBV12-5 and J is TRBJ1-1; TRBD1 might be the D (6 bases). The germline V gene has CDR1 LGHNT and CDR2 FRNRAP. This CDR3 comprises 16 residues. The V and J ends lost 1 base and 3 bases respectively, with 15 bases between them. CDR3 DNA sequence: TGTGCTAGTGGTTTGGCTAATTGGGGGCGGGACACTGAAGCTTTCTTT. The encoded protein is CASGLANWGRDTEAFF.

This sequence joins TRBV7-2 and TRBJ1-1, with D uncertain. The V and J ends lost 6 bases and 3 bases respectively, with 20 bases between them. The CDR3 sequence is 16 residues long. The germline CDR1 and CDR2 sequences are SGHTA and FQGNSA. The CDR3 sequence: CASSGGAEAPYTEAFF. The CDR3, as DNA: TGTGCCAGCAGTGGCGGAGCTGAGGCCCCCTACACTGAAGCTTTCTTT.

As regards this clone: The CDR3 does not end in the conserved phenylalanine or tryptophan, so this is likely a read error. The chain has TRBV11-2 and TRBJ1-2; D remains ambiguous. Trimming shortened V by 1 base and J by 4 bases, and 10 bases separated the two germline ends. The CDR3 sequence is 14 residues long. Per the germline V gene, CDR1 is SGHAT and CDR2 is FQNNGV. CDR3 coding DNA: TGTGCCAGCAGCTTAGTCAGTGGAGTCTATGGCTACACCCTC. Protein: CASSLVSGVYGYTL.

The chain carries TRBV29-1 and TRBJ2-1, with 9 nucleotides matching TRBD2. V shed 7 bases and J 6 bases; nucleotides not matched to a gene: 13. Germline V gene sequence: CDR1 SQVTM, CDR2 ANQGSEA. This CDR3 has 15 amino acids. The CDR3 DNA reads TGCAGCGCCCGAGCGGCGGGAGGGCCGCTCAATGAGCAGTTCTTC. The encoded protein is CSARAAGGPLNEQFF.

V is TRBV7-2 and J is TRBJ1-2; D remains ambiguous. Between the trimmed V and J ends, which lost 2 bases and 4 bases, there was a span of 8 bases. Germline V lookup: CDR1 SGHTA, CDR2 FQGNSA. The CDR3 is made up of 13 amino acids. The CDR3 sequence is CASSLRNAYGYTF. CDR3 nucleotides: TGTGCCAGCAGCTTACGGAATGCCTATGGCTACACCTTC.

The rearrangement uses TRBV29-1 and TRBJ1-2; D call uncertain. The CDR3 sequence is 11 residues long. Looked up from germline, CDR1 is SQVTM and CDR2 is ANQGSEA. Trimming took off 6 bases at V and 2 bases at J, with 7 bases between the two ends. This chain's CDR3 is CSVGENYGYTF. The CDR3 nucleotides read TGCAGCGTGGGAGAGAACTATGGCTACACCTTC.

The genes are TRBV29-1 and TRBJ2-7, with a tentative D call TRBD2 (7 bases). V lost 5 bases to trimming and J lost 2 bases, with 22 bases between them. The germline gives CDR1 SQVTM, CDR2 ANQGSEA. The CDR3 sequence is 16 residues long. DNA of the CDR3: TGCAGCGTTCAGGGGTCTCTGCGCGGGGGCGCCTACGAGCAGTACTTC. It specifies CSVQGSLRGGAYEQYF.

This clone was observed a single time. The V call is TRBV5-1, the J call TRBJ2-7; 8 nucleotides agree with TRBD1. The ends lost 2 bases at V and 4 bases at J; junction bases unmatched: 11. In germline, CDR1 is SGHRS, CDR2 YFSETQ. This CDR3 contains 16 residues. The CDR3: CASSFNLGQGTYEQYF. CDR3 coding DNA: TGCGCCAGCAGCTTTAACCTAGGACAGGGTACGTACGAGCAGTACTTC. The full variable domain, its missing parts supplied by reference TRBV5-1 and TRBJ2-7, is KAGVTQTPRYLIKTRGQQVTLSCSPISGHRSVSWYQQTPGQGLQFLFEYFSETQRNKGNFPGRFSGRQFSNSRSEMNVSTLELGDSALYLCASSFNLGQGTYEQYFGPGTRLTVT.

V and J are TRBV5-1 and TRBJ1-5; 7 bases map to TRBD1. CDR3 length: 17 amino acids. Trimming took 2 bases from V and 2 from J; bases not matched to a gene: 10. Germline V lookup: CDR1 SGHRS, CDR2 YFSETQ. The CDR3 coding sequence is TGCGCCAGCAGCTTCTACAGACAGGGCCGGGGCAATCAGCCCCAGCATTTT. This translates into CASSFYRQGRGNQPQHF.

The DNA for the CDR3 is TGCGCCAGCAGCATTGGAGGGGGACAGAGGAACACTGAAGCTTTCTTT. This translates into CASSIGGGQRNTEAFF. This chain joins TRBV5-1 and TRBJ1-1; 7 bases match TRBD1. J was trimmed by 1 base and V by 4 bases; bases with no gene match: 10. CDR3 size: 16 residues. Per the germline V gene, CDR1 is SGHRS and CDR2 is YFSETQ.

The chain employs TRBV15 and TRBJ2-7; a weak D match, TRBD2 (6 bases). Trimming removed 4 bases from V and 0 bases from J, with 10 bases in between. The germline CDR1 and CDR2 sequences are LNHNV and YYDKDF (reference sequence). This CDR3 is 14 amino acids long. The CDR3 spells CATSIRSGSYEQYF. CDR3 DNA sequence: TGTGCCACCAGCATACGTAGCGGCTCCTACGAGCAGTACTTC.

The genes are TRBV6-1 and TRBJ2-3, with 8 bases aligning to TRBD2. Germline values: CDR1 MNHNS, CDR2 SASEGT. The V and J ends lost 6 bases and 6 bases, in that order; junction bases with no gene match: 11. The CDR3 is 15 residues long. CDR3 protein: CASSWRPGGADTQYF. Here the CDR3 DNA reads TGTGCCAGCAGCTGGCGGCCGGGAGGGGCCGATACGCAGTATTTT.

This clone was picked up one time. V is TRBV5-1 and J is TRBJ1-2; D is unresolved. V lost 0 bases, J lost 1 base, and 7 bases lay in between. The CDR3 length is 14 residues. Per germline, CDR1 SGHRS and CDR2 YFSETQ. The CDR3 here is CASSLASDNYGYTF. The CDR3 DNA reads as TGCGCCAGCAGCTTGGCGTCAGATAACTATGGCTACACCTTC.

The rearrangement links TRBV5-1 to TRBJ1-5; D is ambiguous. CDR1 is SGHRS, CDR2 YFSETQ, per germline. Trimming cost V 1 base and J 7 bases, with 15 bases left between them. CDR3 size: 15 residues. The chain's CDR3 is CASSLSGVDGQPQHF. CDR3 in DNA: TGCGCCAGCAGCTTGAGCGGGGTCGACGGGCAGCCCCAGCATTTT.

The rearrangement joins TRBV7-9 to TRBJ2-3; D perhaps matches TRBD1 (6 bases). The length of the CDR3 is 16 residues. Trimming shortened V by 3 bases and J by 0 bases, and 13 bases separated the two germline ends. CDR1 is SEHNR, CDR2 FQNEAQ, per germline (reference sequence). The CDR3, as DNA: TGTGCCAGCAGCTTTAGCCCAGGGGCGAGCACAGATACGCAGTATTTT. This encodes CASSFSPGASTDTQYF.

This rearrangement joins TRBV7-2 to TRBJ2-3; 8 bases map to TRBD2. Germline loops: CDR1 SGHTA, CDR2 FQGNSA. The V gene end was trimmed by 5 bases and the J gene end by 1 base; junction bases not matched to a gene: 8. The CDR3 covers 16 residues. CDR3 amino acids: CASSRLSGAGTDTQYF. The CDR3 DNA sequence: TGTGCCAGCAGCCGCCTTAGCGGGGCCGGCACAGATACGCAGTATTTT.

This sequence joins TRBV30 and TRBJ2-1; TRBD2 might be the D (6 bases). Per germline, CDR1 GTSNPN and CDR2 SVGIG (reference sequence). The CDR3 has 18 residues. Trimming shortened V by 2 bases and J by 4 bases, and 24 bases separated the two germline ends. The CDR3 bases are TGTGCCTGGAGTCGGGGGAGGACTTCCGGCTTGGGTTACAATGAGCAGTTCTTC. This sequence encodes CAWSRGRTSGLGYNEQFF.